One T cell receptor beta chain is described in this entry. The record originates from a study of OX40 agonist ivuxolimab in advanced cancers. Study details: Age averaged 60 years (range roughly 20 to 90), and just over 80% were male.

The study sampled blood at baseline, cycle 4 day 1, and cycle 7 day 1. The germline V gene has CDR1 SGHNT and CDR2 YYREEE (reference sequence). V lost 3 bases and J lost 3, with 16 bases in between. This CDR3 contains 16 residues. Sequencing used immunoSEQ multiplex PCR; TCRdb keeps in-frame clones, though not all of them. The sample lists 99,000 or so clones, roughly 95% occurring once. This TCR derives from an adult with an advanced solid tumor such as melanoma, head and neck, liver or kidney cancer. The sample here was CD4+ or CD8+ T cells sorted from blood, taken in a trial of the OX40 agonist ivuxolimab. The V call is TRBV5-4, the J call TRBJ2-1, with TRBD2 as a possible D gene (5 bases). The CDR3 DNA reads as TGTGCCAGCAGCTCCCCGACTAACTCGTTCTACAATGAGCAGTTCTTC. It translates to CASSSPTNSFYNEQFF.